The 6 T cell receptor beta chains below were found in one sample sequenced in a study of blood T cell repertoires in COVID-19. Profiled with immunoSEQ multiplex PCR; TCRdb holds only in-frame clones, not every one. The table includes 470,000 or so clones, approximately 85% detected once. Sequenced material: peripheral blood. These receptor sequences come from a human donor in a cohort sampled during active COVID-19.

V is TRBV20-1 and J is TRBJ2-7; 14 nucleotides match TRBD2. CDR3 length: 16 amino acids. The germline V gene has CDR1 DFQATT and CDR2 SNEGSKA (reference sequence). J lost 7 bases, V lost 3 bases, and 11 bases had no gene match. As DNA, the CDR3 is TGCAGTGCTAGTGACACCGGGACTAGCGGGAGTGGGGAGCAGTACTTC. Protein product: CSASDTGTSGSGEQYF.

The chain carries TRBV5-4 and TRBJ2-1; 8 bases fit TRBD1. Germline CDR1 SGHNT, CDR2 YYREEE (reference sequence). The CDR3 consists of 15 residues. The trim removed 4 bases at V and 0 bases at J, leaving 3 bases unmatched. CDR3 sequence: CASSADRGSYNEQFF. CDR3 sequence (DNA): TGTGCCAGCAGCGCTGACAGGGGCTCCTACAATGAGCAGTTCTTC. The full variable domain, with the rest looked up from reference TRBV5-4 and TRBJ2-1, is ETGVTQSPTHLIKTRGQQVTLRCSSQSGHNTVSWYQQALGQGPQFIFQYYREEENGRGNFPPRFSGLQFPNYSSELNVNALELDDSALYLCASSADRGSYNEQFFGPGTRLTVL.

This chain links TRBV7-9 with TRBJ2-7, with TRBD2 matching over 7 bases. The CDR3 has 14 residues. Germline loops: CDR1 SEHNR, CDR2 FQNEAQ (reference sequence). After removal of 4 bases from V and 2 bases from J, the junction contained 5 bases not matched to a gene. The CDR3 reads CASSSLAVPYEQYF. The CDR3 nucleotides read TGTGCCAGCAGCTCTCTAGCGGTACCCTACGAGCAGTACTTC. The complete variable domain, with remaining parts taken from reference TRBV7-9 and TRBJ2-7, reads DTGVSQNPRHKITKRGQNVTFRCDPISEHNRLYWYRQTLGQGPEFLTYFQNEAQLEKSRLLSDRFSAERPKGSFSTLEIQRTEQGDSAMYLCASSSLAVPYEQYFGPGTRLTVT.

The rearrangement joins TRBV30 to TRBJ1-5, with a possible D match to TRBD1 (6 bases). Per germline, CDR1 GTSNPN and CDR2 SVGIG (reference sequence). With 4 bases removed from V and 7 bases from J, the gap between germline ends came to 14 bases. This CDR3 is built from 13 residues. The CDR3 nucleotides are TGTGCCTGGACCGAACAGGGTGGACAGCCCCAGCATTTT. Translated: CAWTEQGGQPQHF.

The rearrangement joins TRBV19 to TRBJ2-3, with 7 bases fitting TRBD2. The CDR3 is made up of 17 amino acids. Germline lookup yields CDR1 LNHDA and CDR2 SQIVND (reference sequence). The V and J ends lost 5 bases and 4 bases, in that order; junction bases with no gene match: 15. The CDR3, as DNA: TGTGCCAGTAGTCTCCGGGGCAAGCGGGACCCGCCAGATACGCAGTATTTT. It specifies CASSLRGKRDPPDTQYF. The full variable domain, its missing parts supplied by reference TRBV19 and TRBJ2-3, is DGGITQSPKYLFRKEGQNVTLSCEQNLNHDAMYWYRQDPGQGLRLIYYSQIVNDFQKGDIAEGYSVSREKKESFPLTVTSAQKNPTAFYLCASSLRGKRDPPDTQYFGPGTRLTVL.

V is TRBV5-4 and J is TRBJ1-1; TRBD1 is a possible D gene (6 bases). The CDR3 is 12 residues long. From germline, CDR1 is SGHNT and CDR2 YYREEE (reference sequence). The ends were cut back, 3 bases at V and 6 bases at J, with 9 bases in the middle. This CDR3 is CASSWGGSEAFF. CDR3 DNA: TGTGCCAGCAGCTGGGGGGGCTCTGAAGCTTTCTTT.